This T cell receptor beta chain was identified in a study of control samples from healthy donors and cancer patients. Measured with immunoSEQ multiplex PCR; TCRdb has only the in-frame clones, and not every one. The sample lists some 150,000 clones, about 89% occurring once. Germline V gene lookup returns CDR1 SEHNR and CDR2 FQNEAQ (reference sequence). V gave up 5 bases and J gave up 2 bases, with 10 bases separating them. CDR3 length: 13 amino acids. The rearrangement joins TRBV7-9 to TRBJ2-7, with D perhaps matching TRBD2 (7 bases). This clonotype was sampled from a man aged 18 to 29 in good health. What was sequenced was blood. Written as DNA, the CDR3 is TGTGCCAGCAGCGGGGGGGGCCCCTACGAGCAGTACTTC. It translates to CASSGGGPYEQYF.